In its sample, the clone carrying this TCR beta chain was seen many times. V was cut by 6 bases and J by 5 bases, with 17 bases left in between. Germline CDR1 SQVTM, CDR2 ANQGSEA. The CDR3 loop spans 14 amino acids. This record comes from a study of response to subunit inactivated influenza vaccine. In TCRdb, the RT-PCR reads were re-called with MiXCR into one record per CDR3 protein. The table has some 600,000 distinct CDR3 sequences, roughly 15% seen once. The V gene is TRBV29-1, the J gene TRBJ2-1; D assignment may be TRBD1 or TRBD2 (5 bases each). The specimen was PBMCs from blood, collected 14 days before vaccination. The source is a man in his fifties or sixties who received an inactivated influenza vaccine. The CDR3, as DNA: TGCAGCGTGTCGGGACGCATACTTGACAATGAGCAGTTCTTC. Its translation is CSVSGRILDNEQFF.